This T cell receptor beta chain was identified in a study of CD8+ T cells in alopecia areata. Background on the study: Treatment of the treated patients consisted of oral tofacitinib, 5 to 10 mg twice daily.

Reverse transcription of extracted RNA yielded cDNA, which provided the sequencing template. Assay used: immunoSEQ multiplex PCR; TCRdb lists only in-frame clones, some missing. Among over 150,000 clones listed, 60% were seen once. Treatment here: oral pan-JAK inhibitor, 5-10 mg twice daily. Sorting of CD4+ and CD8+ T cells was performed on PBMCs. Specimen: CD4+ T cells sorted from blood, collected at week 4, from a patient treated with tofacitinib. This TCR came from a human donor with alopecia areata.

The CDR3 DNA reads as TGCGCCAGCACCCCGAGCACCTCTGGGGCCAACGTCCTGACTTTC. Its translation is CASTPSTSGANVLTF. J is TRBJ2-6 and V is TRBV23-1; D unresolved. TRBV23-1 is an ORF, and what it does is uncertain. V dropped 7 bases and J dropped 0 bases, with 10 bases sitting between them. The CDR3 is 15 residues long.